The subject of this entry is one T cell receptor beta chain. Sequencing was performed with immunoSEQ multiplex PCR; in TCRdb, only in-frame clones are kept and a portion is missing. The table records 90,000 to 95,000 clones, about four fifths of them present only once. The data are from a study of a mutant IDH1 vaccine in newly diagnosed glioma. This CDR3 has 15 amino acids. The germline V gene has CDR1 SEHNR and CDR2 FQNEAQ (reference sequence). The V gene lost 5 bases and the J gene lost 0 bases, with 11 bases spanning the gap. Noted time point: baseline, week 1 (first vaccination visit). Specified treatment: pre-vaccination baseline after standard-of-care therapy.

The chain recombines TRBV7-9 with TRBJ1-5; tentatively, D is TRBD1 (5 bases). The sample consisted of PBMCs, taken from a glioma patient treated with radiotherapy, temozolomide or both. The TCR sequence derives from a woman aged 45-59 years with glioma. CDR3 loop: CASSPPGASNQPQHF. DNA for the CDR3: TGTGCCAGCAGCCCGCCCGGGGCTAGCAATCAGCCCCAGCATTTT.